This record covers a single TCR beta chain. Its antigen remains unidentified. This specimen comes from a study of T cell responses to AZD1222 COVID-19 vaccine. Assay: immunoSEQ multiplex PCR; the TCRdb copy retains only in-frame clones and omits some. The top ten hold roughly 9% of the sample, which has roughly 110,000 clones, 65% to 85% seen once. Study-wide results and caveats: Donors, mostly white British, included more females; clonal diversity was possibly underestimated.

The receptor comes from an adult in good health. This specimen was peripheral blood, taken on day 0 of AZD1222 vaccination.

The CDR3 region is CASSPLGQGATEAFF. CDR3 in DNA: TGTGCCAGCAGCCCTTTGGGGCAGGGGGCCACTGAAGCTTTCTTT. This rearrangement joins TRBV28 to TRBJ1-1, with 8 nucleotides matching TRBD1. The germline gives CDR1 MDHEN, CDR2 SYDVKM. The CDR3 contains 15 residues. The junction had 10 bases not matched to a gene; V was cut back by 6 bases and J by 4 bases.